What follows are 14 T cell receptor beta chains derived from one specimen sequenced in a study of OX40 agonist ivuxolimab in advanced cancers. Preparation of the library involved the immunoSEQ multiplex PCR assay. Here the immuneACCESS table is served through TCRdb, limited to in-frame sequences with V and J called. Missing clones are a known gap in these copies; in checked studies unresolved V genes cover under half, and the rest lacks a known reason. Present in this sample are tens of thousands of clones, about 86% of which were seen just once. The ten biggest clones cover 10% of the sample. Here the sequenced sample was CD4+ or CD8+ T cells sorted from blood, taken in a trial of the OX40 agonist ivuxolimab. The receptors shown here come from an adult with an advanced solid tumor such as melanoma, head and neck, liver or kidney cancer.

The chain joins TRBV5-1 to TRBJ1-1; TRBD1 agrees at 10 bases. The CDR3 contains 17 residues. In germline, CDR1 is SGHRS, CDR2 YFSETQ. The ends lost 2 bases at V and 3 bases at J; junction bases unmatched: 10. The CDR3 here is CASSFAFRTGGDTEAFF. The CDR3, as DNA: TGCGCCAGCAGCTTCGCCTTCCGGACAGGGGGGGACACTGAAGCTTTCTTT.

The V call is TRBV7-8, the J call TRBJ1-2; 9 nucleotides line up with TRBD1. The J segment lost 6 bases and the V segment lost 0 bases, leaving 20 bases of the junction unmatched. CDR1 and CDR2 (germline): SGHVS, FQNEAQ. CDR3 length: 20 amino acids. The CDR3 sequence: CASSLALTSWDRVFYHGYTF. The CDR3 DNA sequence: TGTGCCAGCAGCTTAGCCCTAACCTCTTGGGACAGGGTGTTTTATCATGGCTACACCTTC.

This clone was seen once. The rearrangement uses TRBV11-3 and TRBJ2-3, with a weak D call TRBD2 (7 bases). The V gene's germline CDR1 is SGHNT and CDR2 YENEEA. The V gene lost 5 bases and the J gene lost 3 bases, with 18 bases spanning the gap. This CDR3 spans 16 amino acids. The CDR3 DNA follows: TGTGCCAGCAGCCCCATGGTCAGGGGAGGGACAGATACGCAGTATTTT. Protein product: CASSPMVRGGTDTQYF.

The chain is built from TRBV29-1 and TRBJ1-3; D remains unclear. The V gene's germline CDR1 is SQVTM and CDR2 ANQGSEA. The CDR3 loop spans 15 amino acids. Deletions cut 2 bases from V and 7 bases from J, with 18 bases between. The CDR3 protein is CSVETGLEESNTIYF. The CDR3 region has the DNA TGCAGCGTTGAAACCGGCTTGGAAGAGAGTAACACCATATATTTT.

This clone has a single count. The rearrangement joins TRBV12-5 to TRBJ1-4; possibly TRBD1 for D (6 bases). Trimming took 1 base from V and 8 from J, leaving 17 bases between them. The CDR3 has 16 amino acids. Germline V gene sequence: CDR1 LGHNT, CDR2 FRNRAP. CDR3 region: CASGLGPWGPGEKLFF. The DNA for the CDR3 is TGTGCTAGTGGTTTGGGTCCCTGGGGGCCCGGCGAAAAACTGTTTTTT.

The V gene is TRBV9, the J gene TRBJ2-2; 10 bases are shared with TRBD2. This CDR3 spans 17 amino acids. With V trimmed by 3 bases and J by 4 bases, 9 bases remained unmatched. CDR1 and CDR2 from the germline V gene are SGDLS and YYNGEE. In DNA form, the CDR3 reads TGTGCCAGCAGCGAACCTTATAGCGGGAGGTTCACCGGGGAGCTGTTTTTT. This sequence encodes CASSEPYSGRFTGELFF.

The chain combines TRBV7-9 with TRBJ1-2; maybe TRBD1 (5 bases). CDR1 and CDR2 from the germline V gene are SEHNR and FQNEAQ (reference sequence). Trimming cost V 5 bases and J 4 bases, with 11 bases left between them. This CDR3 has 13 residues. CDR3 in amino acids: CASSPGLPYGYTF. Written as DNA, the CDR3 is TGTGCCAGCAGCCCGGGACTCCCCTATGGCTACACCTTC.

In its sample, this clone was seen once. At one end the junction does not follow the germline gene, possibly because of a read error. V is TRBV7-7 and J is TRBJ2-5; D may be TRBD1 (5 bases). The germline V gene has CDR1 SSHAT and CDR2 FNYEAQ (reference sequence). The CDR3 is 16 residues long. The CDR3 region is CASSLVPGAGQETQYF. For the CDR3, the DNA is TGTGCTAGCAGCTTAGTCCCTGGGGCAGGTCAAGAGACCCAGTACTTC.

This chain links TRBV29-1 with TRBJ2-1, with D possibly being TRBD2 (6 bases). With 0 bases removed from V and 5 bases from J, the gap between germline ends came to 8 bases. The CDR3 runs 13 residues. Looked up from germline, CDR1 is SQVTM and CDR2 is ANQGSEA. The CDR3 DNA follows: TGCAGCGTTGAAGAGGGAGGAGACAATGAGCAGTTCTTC. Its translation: CSVEEGGDNEQFF.

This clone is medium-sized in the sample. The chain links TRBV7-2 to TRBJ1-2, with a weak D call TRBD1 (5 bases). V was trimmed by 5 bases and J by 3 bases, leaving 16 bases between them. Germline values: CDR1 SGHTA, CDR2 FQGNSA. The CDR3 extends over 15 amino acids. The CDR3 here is CASSPYSGGDYGYTF. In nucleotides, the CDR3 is TGTGCCAGCAGCCCGTACTCAGGAGGGGACTATGGCTACACCTTC.

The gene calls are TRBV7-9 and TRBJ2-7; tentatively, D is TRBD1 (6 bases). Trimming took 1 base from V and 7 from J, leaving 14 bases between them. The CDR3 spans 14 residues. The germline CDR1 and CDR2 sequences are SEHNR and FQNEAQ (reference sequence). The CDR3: CASSLDGGMWEQYF. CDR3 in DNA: TGTGCCAGCAGCTTAGATGGGGGCATGTGGGAGCAGTACTTC.

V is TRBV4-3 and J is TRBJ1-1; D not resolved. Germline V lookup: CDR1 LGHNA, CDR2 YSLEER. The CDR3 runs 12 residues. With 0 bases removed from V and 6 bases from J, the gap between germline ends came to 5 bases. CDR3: CASSQDSPEAFF. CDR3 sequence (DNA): TGCGCCAGCAGCCAAGATTCGCCTGAAGCTTTCTTT.

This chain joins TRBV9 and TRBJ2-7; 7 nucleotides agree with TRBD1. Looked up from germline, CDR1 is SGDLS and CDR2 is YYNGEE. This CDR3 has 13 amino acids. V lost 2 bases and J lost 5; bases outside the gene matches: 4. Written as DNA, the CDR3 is TGTGCCAGCAGCGTCACAGGGGCCCACGAGCAGTACTTC. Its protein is CASSVTGAHEQYF. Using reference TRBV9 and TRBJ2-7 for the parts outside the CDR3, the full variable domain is DSGVTQTPKHLITATGQRVTLRCSPRSGDLSVYWYQQSLDQGLQFLIQYYNGEERAKGNILERFSAQQFPDLHSELNLSSLELGDSALYFCASSVTGAHEQYFGPGTRLTVT.

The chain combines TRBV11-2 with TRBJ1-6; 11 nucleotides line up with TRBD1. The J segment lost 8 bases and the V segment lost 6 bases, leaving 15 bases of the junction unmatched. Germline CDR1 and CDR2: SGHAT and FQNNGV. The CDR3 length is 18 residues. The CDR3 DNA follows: TGTGCCAGCAGTTGGCCCAGGACAGGGGGCAATTTAGATTCACCCCTCCACTTT. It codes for CASSWPRTGGNLDSPLHF. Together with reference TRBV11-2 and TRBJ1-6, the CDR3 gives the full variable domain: EAGVAQSPRYKIIEKRQSVAFWCNPISGHATLYWYQQILGQGPKLLIQFQNNGVVDDSQLPKDRFSAERLKGVDSTLKIQPAKLEDSAVYLCASSWPRTGGNLDSPLHFGNGTRLTVT.